This TCR beta chain was profiled in a study of shared clonotypes between healthy human individuals. V lost 5 bases to trimming and J lost 5 bases, with 3 bases between them. Germline V gives CDR1 SNHLY, CDR2 FYNNEI. This CDR3 region has 10 residues. Some clones are missing from TCRdb's copy, which holds only in-frame ones; the method was immunoSEQ multiplex PCR. Of roughly 1 million clones in the sample, about 75% were seen once. Regarding this clone: At the DNA level, this CDR3 is encoded by other sequences in the same sample as well.

The rearrangement links TRBV2 to TRBJ2-5; no definite D call. The clonotype originates from a man younger than 35 in good health. The material sequenced was memory CD4+ T cells sorted from blood. Subset noted: CD45RA-negative fraction. The CDR3 coding sequence is TGTGCCAGCAGTCTGGAGACCCAGTACTTC. It is translated as CASSLETQYF.